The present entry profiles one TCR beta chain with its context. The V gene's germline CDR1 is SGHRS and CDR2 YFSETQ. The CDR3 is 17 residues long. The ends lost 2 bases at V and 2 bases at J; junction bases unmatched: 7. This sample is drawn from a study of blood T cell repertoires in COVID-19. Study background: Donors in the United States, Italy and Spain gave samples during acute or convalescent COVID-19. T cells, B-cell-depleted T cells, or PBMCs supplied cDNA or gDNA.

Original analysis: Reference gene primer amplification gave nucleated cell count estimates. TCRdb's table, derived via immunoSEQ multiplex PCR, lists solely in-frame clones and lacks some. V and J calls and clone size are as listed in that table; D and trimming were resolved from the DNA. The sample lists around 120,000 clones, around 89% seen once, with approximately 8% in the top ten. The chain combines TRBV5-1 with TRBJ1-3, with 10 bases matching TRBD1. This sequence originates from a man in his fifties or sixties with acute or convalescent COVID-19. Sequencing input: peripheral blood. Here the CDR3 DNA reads TGCGCCAGCAGCTTTCAAGGGACAGGGGAGGCTGGAAACACCATATATTTT. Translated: CASSFQGTGEAGNTIYF. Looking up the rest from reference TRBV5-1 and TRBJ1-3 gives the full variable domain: KAGVTQTPRYLIKTRGQQVTLSCSPISGHRSVSWYQQTPGQGLQFLFEYFSETQRNKGNFPGRFSGRQFSNSRSEMNVSTLELGDSALYLCASSFQGTGEAGNTIYFGEGSWLTVV.